This T cell receptor beta chain emerged from a study of T cells after yellow fever vaccination. Study-level information: Fractions of limited cellularity were prepared by means of SMART-Seq v4 Ultra Low Input. Study outcomes and limitations: The study noted that FACS-sorted repertoires could contain abundant clonotypes contaminating from the bulk population. Weaker overall was a secondary response that nonetheless peaked faster, on day 5 versus 15. After the booster, approximately 96% of CD4 and about nine tenths of CD8 primary-response clones were re-detected.

This CDR3 region has 14 residues. Germline CDR1 reads PRHDT; CDR2 reads FYEKMQ (reference sequence). With 1 base removed from V and 3 bases from J, the gap between germline ends came to 9 bases. From the 5' RACE reads, TCRdb called clonotypes with MiXCR, one entry per CDR3 protein. This sample has 230,000 or so distinct CDR3 sequences, with roughly 6.2% found just once. This clonotype was detected many times. The antigen remains undetermined. The sequencing here drew on CD4+ T cells sorted from PBMCs, taken on the day of the yellow fever booster vaccination. This clonotype was sampled from a young man who received the YFV17D yellow fever vaccine. The chain has TRBV13 and TRBJ2-5; D remains unclear. The CDR3 DNA reads as TGTGCCAGCAGCTTAGTCTTTAGTGAAGAGACCCAGTACTTC. Translation gives CASSLVFSEETQYF.